The clone carrying this TCR beta chain was detected once. Its antigen is unknown. The data are from a study of cytomegalovirus exposure and HLA in healthy donors. Study-wide results and limits: The study reported that TCR beta sequences accurately predicted HLA-A and HLA-B alleles in most subjects.

Trimming removed 3 bases from V and 2 bases from J, with 14 bases in between. CDR1 and CDR2 (germline): SGHRS, YFSETQ. CDR3 size: 15 residues. 13 Jbeta primers and 60 Vbeta primers were used for the PCR. The assay was immunoSEQ multiplex PCR, and TCRdb's table has in-frame clones only and misses some. The data hold around 100,000 clones, with 60% to 85% observed a single time. The sequence was obtained from a woman aged 18-29 years in good health and CMV-seropositive. The rearrangement joins TRBV5-1 to TRBJ1-1, with a possible D match to TRBD1 (6 bases). Material for sequencing was PBMCs. The CDR3 bases are TGCGCCAGCAGCTGGTCATCGGGGGGCAACACTGAAGCTTTCTTT. This codes for CASSWSSGGNTEAFF.